These 18 T cell receptor beta chains were all obtained from the same sample, sequenced in a study of molecular identifiers for immune sequencing clone quantification. TCRdb used MiXCR to reprocess the PCR reads, holding one entry per CDR3 protein. The table has more than 250,000 distinct CDR3 sequences, about a fifth seen once; the top ten hold more than 0.8%. The sequenced sample consisted of naive CD8+ T cells from blood, with Jurkat cell RNA spiked in. As for subset: FACS-sorted CD8+CD4-CCR7+CD45RA+ naive T cells. The source of these receptors is a human donor in good health. Some libraries in this study had Jurkat cell RNA spiked in.

This clonotype has ten or more counts. The chain is built from TRBV18 and TRBJ1-1; D gene uncertain. The germline V gene encodes CDR1 KGHSH and CDR2 LQKENI. V lost 2 bases to trimming and J lost 6 bases, with 13 bases between them. The CDR3 has 14 residues. The DNA of the CDR3 is TGTGCCAGCTCACCAGCGGCGGATACCGCTGAAGCTTTCTTT. Encoded protein: CASSPAADTAEAFF.

This clonotype was observed many times. The CDR3 protein is CASSAYVGVHEQYF. The CDR3 DNA reads TGTGCCAGCAGCGCATACGTCGGGGTCCACGAGCAGTACTTC. The chain combines TRBV9 with TRBJ2-7; D possibly corresponds to TRBD2 (5 bases). There are 14 residues in the CDR3. CDR1 and CDR2 (germline): SGDLS, YYNGEE. V lost 3 bases, J lost 5 bases, and 15 bases lay in between. The variable domain in full, with the rest retrieved from reference TRBV9 and TRBJ2-7, is DSGVTQTPKHLITATGQRVTLRCSPRSGDLSVYWYQQSLDQGLQFLIQYYNGEERAKGNILERFSAQQFPDLHSELNLSSLELGDSALYFCASSAYVGVHEQYFGPGTRLTVT.

The V gene is TRBV27, the J gene TRBJ2-7; 10 nucleotides agree with TRBD1. The CDR3 sequence is 15 residues long. The junction had 7 bases not matched to a gene; V was cut back by 5 bases and J by 3 bases. Germline values: CDR1 MNHEY, CDR2 SMNVEV (reference sequence). The CDR3 bases are TGTGCCAGCAGTCCCCGGGACAGGGGTGACTACGAGCAGTACTTC. This gives the protein CASSPRDRGDYEQYF.

This chain links TRBV6-2 or TRBV6-3 with TRBJ2-7; D gene uncertain. CDR1 and CDR2 (germline): MNHEY, SVGEGT. Trimming left V 0 bases short and J 2 bases short, with 11 bases between. The CDR3 consists of 15 residues. In DNA, the CDR3 is TGTGCCAGCAGTTACTCGAAGGGCTCAACCTACGAGCAGTACTTC. Its translation is CASSYSKGSTYEQYF.

The chain recombines TRBV14 with TRBJ2-7; possible D gene TRBD2, 6 bases. The germline V gene encodes CDR1 SGHDN and CDR2 FVKESK. CDR3 size: 14 residues. V was shortened by 5 bases and J by 0 bases, with 11 bases between the two germline ends. The CDR3 region is CASSDAGFSYEQYF. CDR3 DNA sequence: TGTGCCAGCAGCGACGCGGGGTTCTCCTACGAGCAGTACTTC.

The table lists this clonotype with a few counts. This chain connects TRBV30 to TRBJ2-7; 10 nucleotides match TRBD2. Germline V CDR1 and CDR2: GTSNPN, SVGIG (reference sequence). The length of the CDR3 is 16 residues. V lost 1 base, J lost 2 bases, and 8 bases stayed unmatched. In DNA form, the CDR3 reads TGTGCCTGGAGTGCGAGTCTAGCGGGGGCAACCTACGAGCAGTACTTC. Translation: CAWSASLAGATYEQYF.

The table lists this clonotype with many counts. V gene TRBV29-1 combines with J gene TRBJ2-7, with D perhaps assigned TRBD1 or TRBD2 (5 bases each). Between the trimmed V and J ends, which lost 4 bases and 2 bases, there was a span of 9 bases. Per germline, CDR1 SQVTM and CDR2 ANQGSEA. This CDR3 is built from 12 residues. DNA for the CDR3: TGCAGCGTTGTTCAGGGACCCTACGAGCAGTACTTC. Protein sequence: CSVVQGPYEQYF.

This clonotype has just a few counts. V gene TRBV27 combines with J gene TRBJ2-7, with 8 bases lining up with TRBD1. CDR1 is MNHEY and CDR2 is SMNVEV in the germline V gene (reference sequence). V was pared by 4 bases and J by 4 bases, with 6 bases of the junction left unmatched. The CDR3 consists of 14 residues. The CDR3 bases are TGTGCCAGCAGTTCCAGGGGGCAGGAGTACGAGCAGTACTTC. Translated, it gives CASSSRGQEYEQYF.

This clonotype was seen repeatedly, ten times or more. The V and J genes are TRBV7-9 and TRBJ2-1; D possibly corresponds to TRBD1 (5 bases). The CDR3 is 12 residues long. Germline V lookup: CDR1 SEHNR, CDR2 FQNEAQ (reference sequence). V was shortened by 8 bases and J by 8 bases, with 13 bases between the two germline ends. This CDR3 is CASLLWGDEQFF. CDR3 sequence (DNA): TGTGCCAGCCTGCTATGGGGCGATGAGCAGTTCTTC.

V usage is TRBV3-1 and J usage is TRBJ2-7; 7 bases align to TRBD1. The CDR3 sequence is 16 residues long. The germline CDR1 and CDR2 sequences are LGHDT and YNNKEL (reference sequence). Trimming cost V 0 bases and J 4 bases; bases outside gene matches: 9. CDR3 bases: TGTGCCAGCAGCCAAGATAGGTCGGACAGGTGGTACGAGCAGTACTTC. Translating it yields CASSQDRSDRWYEQYF.

This clonotype was found many times. This chain links TRBV12-3 or TRBV12-4 with TRBJ1-4; the D is unclear. The CDR3 totals 14 residues. With 5 bases removed from V and 11 bases from J, the gap between germline ends came to 18 bases. The CDR3 sequence: CASSERQRYMKLFF. DNA for the CDR3: TGTGCCAGCAGTGAAAGGCAGCGATACATGAAACTGTTTTTT.

This clonotype was picked up many times. The genes are TRBV29-1 and TRBJ2-7; 7 bases fit TRBD1. CDR1 is SQVTM, CDR2 ANQGSEA, per germline. V gave up 7 bases and J gave up 0 bases; unmatched junction bases: 6. The CDR3 covers 13 residues. CDR3: CSARDSFSYEQYF. CDR3 nucleotides: TGCAGCGCCCGGGACAGCTTCTCCTACGAGCAGTACTTC.

This clonotype was detected many times. The chain recombines TRBV12-5 with TRBJ1-1; no definite D call. Germline CDR1 is LGHNT and CDR2 is FRNRAP. CDR3 length: 12 amino acids. The V end was cut by 2 bases, the J end by 5 bases, with 6 bases between. CDR3: CASGLPGTEAFF. DNA of the CDR3: TGTGCTAGTGGTTTGCCTGGGACTGAAGCTTTCTTT.

In regard to this clonotype: This clone may be a read error of a much larger clone one base away. This chain connects TRBV27 to TRBJ2-6; 8 bases are shared with TRBD1. The CDR3 loop spans 17 amino acids. Germline V gives CDR1 MNHEY, CDR2 SMNVEV (reference sequence). In DNA form, the CDR3 reads TGTGTCAGCAGTTTTTTGACAGGGGCTTCTGGGGCCAACGTCCTGACTTTC. Translated, it gives CVSSFLTGASGANVLTF.

With regard to this clonotype: A much larger clone lies a single base off, so this may be a read error. This chain joins TRBV4-1 and TRBJ1-2; TRBD1 is a possible D gene (5 bases). CDR3 length: 16 amino acids. Germline V gene sequence: CDR1 MGHRA, CDR2 YSYEKL. This CDR3 reads CVSSQDLRTSNYGYTF. CDR3 in DNA: TGCGTCAGCAGCCAAGATCTCAGGACATCTAACTATGGCTACACCTTC.

The J gene is TRBJ2-7, the V gene TRBV4-1, with D perhaps TRBD1 or TRBD2 (5 bases each). The V end was cut by 1 base, the J end by 2 bases, with 15 bases between. The CDR3 sequence is 16 residues long. Germline V lookup: CDR1 MGHRA, CDR2 YSYEKL. The CDR3 DNA follows: TGCGCCAGCAGCCAAGCCGGGACCCCAAGCCCCTACGAGCAGTACTTC. Protein sequence: CASSQAGTPSPYEQYF.

Notes on this clonotype: Just one base apart from a much larger clone, this may be a read error. This CDR3 fails to terminate in the conserved phenylalanine or tryptophan, so it likely reflects a read error. The V and J genes are TRBV4-3 and TRBJ1-1; D gene ambiguous. CDR1 and CDR2 (germline): LGHNA, YSLEER. This CDR3 has 15 residues. V dropped 0 bases and J dropped 7 bases, with 15 bases sitting between them. CDR3 amino acids: CASSQDPGVPYEAFL. In DNA form, the CDR3 reads TGCGCCAGCAGCCAAGATCCGGGTGTGCCTTATGAAGCTTTCCTT.

The table lists this clonotype with a few counts. The J gene is TRBJ2-2, the V gene TRBV30, with D hard to call. The V end was cut by 2 bases, the J end by 6 bases, with 10 bases between. CDR3 length: 13 residues. The germline V gene has CDR1 GTSNPN and CDR2 SVGIG (reference sequence). The CDR3 nucleotides read TGTGCCTGGAGTTTTCTCTCCCCCGGGGAGCTGTTTTTT. This translates into CAWSFLSPGELFF. Full variable domain (missing parts from reference TRBV30 and TRBJ2-2): SQTIHQWPATLVQPVGSPLSLECTVEGTSNPNLYWYRQAAGRGLQLLFYSVGIGQISSEVPQNLSASRPQDRQFILSSKKLLLSDSGFYLCAWSFLSPGELFFGEGSRLTVL.